Listed below are T cell receptor beta chains from one sample, sequenced in a study of blood T cell repertoires in COVID-19. Method: immunoSEQ multiplex PCR; TCRdb's copy keeps in-frame clones and lacks some. The sample contains about 210,000 clones, roughly 88% of which appear only once. Sequencing used peripheral blood. Receptor source: a man between 18 and 29 years old with active or convalescent COVID-19. Both conserved end residues are part of each CDR3. The order of the fields is CDR3 DNA, CDR3 protein, clone size, D gene, V gene, J gene. A D gene is named only where the DNA matches it firmly. Clone size is shown for a subset of rows, as once, few, many or a class of expanded clone.

CDR3nt: TGTGCCAGCAGTGAATGGGGGACAGGAGGCGAAAAACTGTTTTTT
CDR3aa: CASSEWGTGGEKLFF
abundance: .
d_gene: TRBD1
v_gene: TRBV2
j_gene: TRBJ1-4

CDR3nt: TGCGCCAGCAGCCAAGAGGGGCAGGGGAAGACCCAGTACTTC
CDR3aa: CASSQEGQGKTQYF
abundance: .
d_gene: .
v_gene: TRBV4-1
j_gene: TRBJ2-5

CDR3nt: TGTGCCAGCAGCTTATTCGGGACTAATAATTCACCCCTCCACTTT
CDR3aa: CASSLFGTNNSPLHF
abundance: once
d_gene: .
v_gene: TRBV7-2
j_gene: TRBJ1-6

CDR3nt: TGCGCCAGCAGTGGACAGAGCCACACAGATACGCAGTATTTT
CDR3aa: CASSGQSHTDTQYF
abundance: .
d_gene: .
v_gene: TRBV10-2
j_gene: TRBJ2-3

CDR3nt: TGTGCCAGCAGTCCACTCATCATTAGAAGTCCTATCTCTGAAGCTTTCTTT
CDR3aa: CASSPLIIRSPISEAFF
abundance: .
d_gene: .
v_gene: TRBV2
j_gene: TRBJ1-1

CDR3nt: TGTGCCAGCAGTGACAGGGGTGGGTACGGCTACACCTTC
CDR3aa: CASSDRGGYGYTF
abundance: .
d_gene: .
v_gene: TRBV6-1
j_gene: TRBJ1-2

CDR3nt: TGTGCCAGCAGCGAAGGACTAAGAAGTAGCACAGATACGCAGTATTTT
CDR3aa: CASSEGLRSSTDTQYF
abundance: .
d_gene: .
v_gene: TRBV3-1/TRBV3-2
j_gene: TRBJ2-3

CDR3nt: TGCGCCAGCAGCCATCTAGCGGGAGGGACCCCCGGGGAGCTGTTTTTT
CDR3aa: CASSHLAGGTPGELFF
abundance: once
d_gene: TRBD2
v_gene: TRBV4-1
j_gene: TRBJ2-2

CDR3nt: TGTGCCAGCAGCCAGATCCGGGCGGGGGCTCTAATAGGGGAGCAGTTCTTC
CDR3aa: CASSQIRAGALIGEQFF
abundance: .
d_gene: .
v_gene: TRBV27
j_gene: TRBJ2-1

CDR3nt: TGTGCCAGCAGCCCAGGACAGGGCTACAATGAGCAGTTCTTC
CDR3aa: CASSPGQGYNEQFF
abundance: .
d_gene: TRBD1
v_gene: TRBV7-3
j_gene: TRBJ2-1

CDR3nt: TGTGCCAGCAGTTCCCCGCGGGTTAGCGGGAGAATAAAAGATACGCAGTATTTT
CDR3aa: CASSSPRVSGRIKDTQYF
abundance: once
d_gene: TRBD2
v_gene: TRBV28
j_gene: TRBJ2-3

CDR3nt: TGCGCCAGCAGCTTGGACACACAGGGGTCGGCCTACGAGCAGTACTTC
CDR3aa: CASSLDTQGSAYEQYF
abundance: .
d_gene: TRBD1
v_gene: TRBV5-1
j_gene: TRBJ2-7

CDR3nt: TGTGCCAGCAGCCAAGTTTCCAGGGAGGGAACAGATACGCAGTATTTT
CDR3aa: CASSQVSREGTDTQYF
abundance: .
d_gene: TRBD2
v_gene: TRBV4-2
j_gene: TRBJ2-3

CDR3nt: TGTGCCATCAGTGAACCGGGACTAGCATCCTACAATGAGCAGTTCTTC
CDR3aa: CAISEPGLASYNEQFF
abundance: .
d_gene: TRBD2
v_gene: TRBV10-3
j_gene: TRBJ2-1

CDR3nt: TGTGCCAGCAGTGCCCTAGCGGGAGGTCCCTACAATGAGCAGTTCTTC
CDR3aa: CASSALAGGPYNEQFF
abundance: .
d_gene: TRBD2
v_gene: TRBV6-1
j_gene: TRBJ2-1

CDR3nt: TGTGCCAGCAGTTCCCGACAGGGCGGGAGGGAAAAACTGTTTTTT
CDR3aa: CASSSRQGGREKLFF
abundance: .
d_gene: TRBD1
v_gene: TRBV28
j_gene: TRBJ1-4

CDR3nt: TGTGCCAGCAGTCGCCGACCGATACCGGGACTTGAGGCCGGGGAGCTGTTTTTT
CDR3aa: CASSRRPIPGLEAGELFF
abundance: .
d_gene: .
v_gene: TRBV6-2/TRBV6-3
j_gene: TRBJ2-2

CDR3nt: TGTGCCAGCAGTTCCCAGGGGGAAAAACTGTTTTTT
CDR3aa: CASSSQGEKLFF
abundance: .
d_gene: .
v_gene: TRBV6-6
j_gene: TRBJ1-4

CDR3nt: TGTGCCAGCACCCCAGGGCTAGCGGGAGTACGGGAGACCCAGTACTTC
CDR3aa: CASTPGLAGVRETQYF
abundance: .
d_gene: TRBD2
v_gene: TRBV7-9
j_gene: TRBJ2-5

CDR3nt: TGTGCCACCAGCAGGGACACCGACAACACAGATACGCAGTATTTT
CDR3aa: CATSRDTDNTDTQYF
abundance: .
d_gene: .
v_gene: TRBV15
j_gene: TRBJ2-3

CDR3nt: TGTGCCAGCAGCCTATTTTCAGGGCCCTCCTACGAGCAGTACTTC
CDR3aa: CASSLFSGPSYEQYF
abundance: .
d_gene: .
v_gene: TRBV11-2
j_gene: TRBJ2-7

CDR3nt: TGCAGCGCCAAAGACAGTGGGAATTCACCCCTCCACTTT
CDR3aa: CSAKDSGNSPLHF
abundance: many
d_gene: .
v_gene: TRBV29-1
j_gene: TRBJ1-6

CDR3nt: TGTGCCAGCAGCTTAGCGGGGCAGGTAACAGATACGCAGTATTTT
CDR3aa: CASSLAGQVTDTQYF
abundance: .
d_gene: .
v_gene: TRBV7-9
j_gene: TRBJ2-3

CDR3nt: TGTGCCAGCAGTCAGTTAGAGACCCAGTACTTC
CDR3aa: CASSQLETQYF
abundance: .
d_gene: .
v_gene: TRBV28
j_gene: TRBJ2-5

CDR3nt: TGTGCCAGCAGCACCGATAAGCGGGAGGGCCGCAAGACCCAGTACTTC
CDR3aa: CASSTDKREGRKTQYF
abundance: once
d_gene: TRBD2
v_gene: TRBV5-4
j_gene: TRBJ2-5

CDR3nt: TGTGCCACCAGCAGAGAACTAACAGGCCAGCTCAAATATGGCTACACCTTC
CDR3aa: CATSRELTGQLKYGYTF
abundance: .
d_gene: .
v_gene: TRBV15
j_gene: TRBJ1-2

CDR3nt: TGTGCCAGCAGCTTAGGTAGCGGGGGATCCTACGAGCAGTACTTC
CDR3aa: CASSLGSGGSYEQYF
abundance: few
d_gene: TRBD2
v_gene: TRBV7-9
j_gene: TRBJ2-7

CDR3nt: TGTGCCAGCAGCTTGGATGGAGCGCAGGGGGGCGAGCAGTACTTC
CDR3aa: CASSLDGAQGGEQYF
abundance: .
d_gene: .
v_gene: TRBV5-4
j_gene: TRBJ2-7

CDR3nt: TGTGCCAGCAGCGTAGACTTGCAGGGAGGGGTCAGGAATGAGCAGTTCTTC
CDR3aa: CASSVDLQGGVRNEQFF
abundance: .
d_gene: TRBD2
v_gene: TRBV9
j_gene: TRBJ2-1

CDR3nt: TGTGCCACCAGCAGAACAGGCTCCTACAATGAGCAGTTCTTC
CDR3aa: CATSRTGSYNEQFF
abundance: .
d_gene: .
v_gene: TRBV15
j_gene: TRBJ2-1

CDR3nt: TGCGCCAGCAGCCAAGATCCGGGTCCCGGGAACACCATATATTTT
CDR3aa: CASSQDPGPGNTIYF
abundance: few
d_gene: .
v_gene: TRBV4-1
j_gene: TRBJ1-3

CDR3nt: TGTGCCAGCAGTAGCGGGACTAGCAGGCAGTTCTTC
CDR3aa: CASSSGTSRQFF
abundance: .
d_gene: TRBD2
v_gene: TRBV28
j_gene: TRBJ2-1

CDR3nt: TGTGCCAGCAGCCAAGGGGACAGGGTTCTTTCCTTTGAGACCCAGTACTTC
CDR3aa: CASSQGDRVLSFETQYF
abundance: .
d_gene: TRBD1
v_gene: TRBV3-1/TRBV3-2
j_gene: TRBJ2-5

CDR3nt: TGTGCCAGCAGCTTAGTGGGCAGGGCAGAGACCCAGTACTTC
CDR3aa: CASSLVGRAETQYF
abundance: .
d_gene: .
v_gene: TRBV7-2
j_gene: TRBJ2-5

CDR3nt: TGTGCCAGCAGCTTGGAAGGGACAGGGGATCCGGGACGCTTC
CDR3aa: CASSLEGTGDPGRF
abundance: .
d_gene: TRBD1
v_gene: TRBV5-5
j_gene: TRBJ1-2

CDR3nt: TGCGCCAGCAGCTTGGAAATAGGAACAGGGGGGAGAAACGAGCAGTACTTC
CDR3aa: CASSLEIGTGGRNEQYF
abundance: .
d_gene: TRBD1
v_gene: TRBV5-1
j_gene: TRBJ2-7

CDR3nt: TGTGCCAGCAGCGCGGTTGCGGGAGGGGCCGGGGAGCTGTTTTTT
CDR3aa: CASSAVAGGAGELFF
abundance: .
d_gene: TRBD2
v_gene: TRBV5-4
j_gene: TRBJ2-2

CDR3nt: TGTGCCAGCAGCTTAAGCGGGAGGGCAGTTGGTGAGCAGTTCTTC
CDR3aa: CASSLSGRAVGEQFF
abundance: .
d_gene: TRBD2
v_gene: TRBV11-2
j_gene: TRBJ2-1

CDR3nt: TGTGCCTGGAGTACGGGACAGGGGAACGAGCAGTACTTC
CDR3aa: CAWSTGQGNEQYF
abundance: .
d_gene: TRBD1
v_gene: TRBV30
j_gene: TRBJ2-7

CDR3nt: TGTGCCAGCACTCGTCAAACAGGGCCCTATAATTCACCCCTCCACTTT
CDR3aa: CASTRQTGPYNSPLHF
abundance: .
d_gene: .
v_gene: TRBV2
j_gene: TRBJ1-6

CDR3nt: TGTGCCAGCAAGGTCGGGACTAGCGGGTACAATGAGCAGTTCTTC
CDR3aa: CASKVGTSGYNEQFF
abundance: .
d_gene: TRBD2
v_gene: TRBV5-4
j_gene: TRBJ2-1

CDR3nt: TGTGCCACCAGCAGAGATTTGGTTAAGGACAGGGACCTAATTATATACACAGATACGCAGTATTTT
CDR3aa: CATSRDLVKDRDLIIYTDTQYF
abundance: .
d_gene: TRBD1
v_gene: TRBV15
j_gene: TRBJ2-3

CDR3nt: TGTGCCAGCACCTGGGACAACGAGCAGTACTTC
CDR3aa: CASTWDNEQYF
abundance: .
d_gene: .
v_gene: TRBV2
j_gene: TRBJ2-7

CDR3nt: TGTGCCAGCAGGCGAACCGGGACAGGGAGCTCCTACGAGCAGTACTTC
CDR3aa: CASRRTGTGSSYEQYF
abundance: .
d_gene: TRBD1
v_gene: TRBV27
j_gene: TRBJ2-7

CDR3nt: TGTGCCACCAGTGATCTGGAGACGGGCTACACCTTC
CDR3aa: CATSDLETGYTF
abundance: .
d_gene: .
v_gene: TRBV24-1
j_gene: TRBJ1-2

CDR3nt: TGTGCCAGTTACTACGGACAGCTCGGTGACGAGCAGTACTTC
CDR3aa: CASYYGQLGDEQYF
abundance: .
d_gene: .
v_gene: TRBV6-5
j_gene: TRBJ2-7

CDR3nt: TGTGCCAGCACCGAGGGGGTCTCGTTAGGGACTGAAGCTTTCTTT
CDR3aa: CASTEGVSLGTEAFF
abundance: .
d_gene: .
v_gene: TRBV6-5
j_gene: TRBJ1-1

CDR3nt: TGCAGCGTTGAAGAATTTCGGACAGTCCAAGAGACCCAGTACTTC
CDR3aa: CSVEEFRTVQETQYF
abundance: .
d_gene: .
v_gene: TRBV29-1
j_gene: TRBJ2-5

CDR3nt: TGTGCCAGTACCAGGGGGGATACCGGGGAGCTGTTTTTT
CDR3aa: CASTRGDTGELFF
abundance: few
d_gene: .
v_gene: TRBV19
j_gene: TRBJ2-2

CDR3nt: TGTGCCAGCAGGACAGCGTTGAGGGGGGAAGCTTTCTTT
CDR3aa: CASRTALRGEAFF
abundance: .
d_gene: .
v_gene: TRBV28
j_gene: TRBJ1-1

CDR3nt: TGCGCCAGCAGCCCCTCGGGGGTTCGGGAAAAACTGTTTTTT
CDR3aa: CASSPSGVREKLFF
abundance: .
d_gene: .
v_gene: TRBV5-1
j_gene: TRBJ1-4

CDR3nt: TGTGCCATCAGGACAGGGAACACTGAAGCTTTCTTT
CDR3aa: CAIRTGNTEAFF
abundance: .
d_gene: .
v_gene: TRBV10-3
j_gene: TRBJ1-1

CDR3nt: TGTGCCAGCAGTTTGGCGGGGAACACTGAAGCTTTCTTT
CDR3aa: CASSLAGNTEAFF
abundance: .
d_gene: .
v_gene: TRBV27
j_gene: TRBJ1-1

CDR3nt: TGTGCCACCGCCAGGGAACCCCTCTCCTACGAGCAGTACTTC
CDR3aa: CATAREPLSYEQYF
abundance: .
d_gene: .
v_gene: TRBV15
j_gene: TRBJ2-7

CDR3nt: TGTGCCAGCAGCCCCTCGGGACAGGCTCCCTATAATTCACCCCTCCACTTT
CDR3aa: CASSPSGQAPYNSPLHF
abundance: .
d_gene: .
v_gene: TRBV21-1
j_gene: TRBJ1-6